What follows are 2 T cell receptor beta chains derived from one specimen sequenced in a study of cytomegalovirus exposure and HLA in healthy donors. The PCR used 60 Vbeta and 13 Jbeta primers. The data were produced by immunoSEQ multiplex PCR, yet TCRdb's version contains in-frame clones alone and is incomplete. The sample carries a few hundred thousand clones, over 70% recorded once. The sample comprised PBMCs. These TCRs come from a girl aged 2 to 9 in good health and CMV-seronegative.

This chain links TRBV2 with TRBJ2-5, with 13 bases identical to TRBD2. V lost 9 bases and J lost 1; bases outside the gene matches: 2. The CDR3 has 14 amino acids. Germline values: CDR1 SNHLY, CDR2 FYNNEI. CDR3 in amino acids: CARGTSGTQETQYF. DNA for the CDR3: TGTGCCAGGGGGACTAGCGGGACCCAAGAGACCCAGTACTTC.

The rearrangement uses TRBV28 and TRBJ1-4, with 8 bases that match TRBD1. V dropped 7 bases and J dropped 7; count of bases not matched to a gene: 8. Germline CDR1 is MDHEN and CDR2 is SYDVKM. The CDR3 consists of 14 residues. Here the CDR3 DNA reads TGTGCCAGCAATGAAGGACAGGGACTTGAAAAACTGTTTTTT. Its translation is CASNEGQGLEKLFF.